The present entry profiles one TCR beta chain with its context. The source of the sample is a study of blood T cell repertoires in COVID-19. At the level of the study: The samples span acute and convalescent COVID-19 from the United States, Italy and Spain. PBMCs, B-cell-depleted T cells, or T cells were the source of the cDNA or gDNA that made up the material.

As processed by the authors: Researchers report that nucleated cell counts were estimated from reference gene primer amplification. Assay used: immunoSEQ multiplex PCR; TCRdb lists only in-frame clones, some missing. Clonal size and the V and J genes are those of that table, whereas D and trimming came from the DNA. The table has about 110,000 clones, around 76% seen once. This CDR3 has 16 amino acids. With 4 bases clipped from V and 3 bases from J, the junction kept 11 bases outside the gene matches. Germline loops: CDR1 SGHDT, CDR2 YYEEEE. The clonotype was recovered from a woman aged 80 or over with acute or convalescent COVID-19. The genes are TRBV5-6 and TRBJ1-1, with 8 positions matching TRBD1. The sample was peripheral blood. The CDR3 region has the DNA TGTGCCAGCAGCGGTGATCCGGGACAGGCGGACACTGAAGCTTTCTTT. Translation gives CASSGDPGQADTEAFF.